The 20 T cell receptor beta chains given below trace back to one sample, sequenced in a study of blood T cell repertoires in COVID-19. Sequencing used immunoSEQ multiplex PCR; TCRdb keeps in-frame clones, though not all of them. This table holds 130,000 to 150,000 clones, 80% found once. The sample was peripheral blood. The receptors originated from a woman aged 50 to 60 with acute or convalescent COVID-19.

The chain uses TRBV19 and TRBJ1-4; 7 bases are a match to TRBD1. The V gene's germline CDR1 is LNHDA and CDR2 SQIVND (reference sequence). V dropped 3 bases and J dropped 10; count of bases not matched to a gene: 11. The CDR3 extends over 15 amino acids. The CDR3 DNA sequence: TGTGCCAGTAGTATTGAAGGCAGACAGGGCGGAAAACTGTTTTTT. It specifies CASSIEGRQGGKLFF.

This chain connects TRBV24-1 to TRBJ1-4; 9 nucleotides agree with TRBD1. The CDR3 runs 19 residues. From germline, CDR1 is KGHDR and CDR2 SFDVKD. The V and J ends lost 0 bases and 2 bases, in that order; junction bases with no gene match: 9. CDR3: CATSDLRGDREGTNEKLFF. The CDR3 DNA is TGTGCCACCAGTGATTTGCGGGGGGACAGGGAAGGGACTAATGAAAAACTGTTTTTT.

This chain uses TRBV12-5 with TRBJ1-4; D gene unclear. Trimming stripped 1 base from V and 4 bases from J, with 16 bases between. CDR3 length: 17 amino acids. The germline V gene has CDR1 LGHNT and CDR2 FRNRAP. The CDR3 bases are TGTGCTAGTGGTTTGGGCCTAGCCATCCTCTTTAATGAAAAACTGTTTTTT. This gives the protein CASGLGLAILFNEKLFF. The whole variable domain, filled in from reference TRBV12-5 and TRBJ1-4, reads DARVTQTPRHKVTEMGQEVTMRCQPILGHNTVFWYRQTMMQGLELLAYFRNRAPLDDSGMPKDRFSAEMPDATLATLKIQPSEPRDSAVYFCASGLGLAILFNEKLFFGSGTQLSVL.

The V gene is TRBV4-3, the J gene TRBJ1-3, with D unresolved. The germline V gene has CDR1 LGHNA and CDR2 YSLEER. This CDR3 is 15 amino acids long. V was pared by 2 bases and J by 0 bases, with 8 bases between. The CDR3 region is CASSQKPVSGNTIYF. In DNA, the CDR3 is TGCGCCAGCAGCCAAAAACCGGTCTCTGGAAACACCATATATTTT.

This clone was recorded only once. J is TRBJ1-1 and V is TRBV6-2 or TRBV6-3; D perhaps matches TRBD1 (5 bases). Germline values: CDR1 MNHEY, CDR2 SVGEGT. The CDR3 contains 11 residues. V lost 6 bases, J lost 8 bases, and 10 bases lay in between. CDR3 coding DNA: TGTGCCAGCAGCAGGACATTCGAAGCTTTCTTT. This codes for CASSRTFEAFF.

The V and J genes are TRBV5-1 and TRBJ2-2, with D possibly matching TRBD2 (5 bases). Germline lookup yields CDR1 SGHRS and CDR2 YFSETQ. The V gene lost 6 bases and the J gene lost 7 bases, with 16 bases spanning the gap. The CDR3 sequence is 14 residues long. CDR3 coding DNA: TGCGCCAGCAAGATCACAGTGGAGGTCGGGGAGCTGTTTTTT. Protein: CASKITVEVGELFF.

The CDR3 region is CASSVGNEQFF. Written as DNA, the CDR3 is TGTGCCAGCAGTGTCGGGAATGAGCAGTTCTTC. The chain joins TRBV6-4 to TRBJ2-1; D uncertain. Germline assignment: CDR1 MRHNA and CDR2 SNTAGT. The CDR3 has 11 amino acids. The ends were cut back, 4 bases at V and 7 bases at J, with 5 bases in the middle.

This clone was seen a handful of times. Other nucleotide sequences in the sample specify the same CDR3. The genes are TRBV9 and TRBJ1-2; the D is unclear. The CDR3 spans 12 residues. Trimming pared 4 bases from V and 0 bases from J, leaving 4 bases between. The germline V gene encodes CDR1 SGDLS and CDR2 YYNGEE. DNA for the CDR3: TGTGCCAGCAGCCCGGCTAACTATGGCTACACCTTC. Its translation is CASSPANYGYTF.

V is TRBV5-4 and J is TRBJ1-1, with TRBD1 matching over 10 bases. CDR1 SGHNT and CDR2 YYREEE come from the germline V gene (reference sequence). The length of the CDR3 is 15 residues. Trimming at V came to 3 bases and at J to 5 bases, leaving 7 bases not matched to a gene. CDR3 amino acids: CASSSDRGLGTEAFF. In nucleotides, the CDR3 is TGTGCCAGCAGCTCTGACAGGGGGCTGGGGACTGAAGCTTTCTTT.

CDR3 region: CAWRVQGSNEKLFF. The CDR3 nucleotides read TGTGCCTGGAGAGTACAGGGGTCTAATGAAAAACTGTTTTTT. This chain links TRBV30 with TRBJ1-4; 7 bases line up with TRBD1. V was clipped by 3 bases and J by 3 bases; unmatched bases: 4. The CDR3 contains 14 residues. The germline CDR1 and CDR2 sequences are GTSNPN and SVGIG (reference sequence).

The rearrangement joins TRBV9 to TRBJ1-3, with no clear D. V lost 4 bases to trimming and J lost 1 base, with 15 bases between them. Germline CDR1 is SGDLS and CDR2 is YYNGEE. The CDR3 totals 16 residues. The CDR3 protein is CASSPTNIPSGNTIYF. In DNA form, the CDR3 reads TGTGCCAGCAGCCCCACGAACATCCCGTCTGGAAACACCATATATTTT.

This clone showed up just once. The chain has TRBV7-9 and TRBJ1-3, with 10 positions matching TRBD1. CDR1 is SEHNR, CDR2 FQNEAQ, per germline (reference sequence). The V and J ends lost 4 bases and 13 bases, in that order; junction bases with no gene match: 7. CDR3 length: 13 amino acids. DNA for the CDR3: TGTGCCAGCAGCTCGCAGGGGACAGGGGAAATATATTTT. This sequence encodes CASSSQGTGEIYF.

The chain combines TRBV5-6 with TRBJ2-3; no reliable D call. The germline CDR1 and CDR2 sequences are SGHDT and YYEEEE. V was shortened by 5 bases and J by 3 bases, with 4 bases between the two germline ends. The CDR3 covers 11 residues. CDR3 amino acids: CASSLTDTQYF. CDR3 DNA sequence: TGTGCCAGCAGTTTAACAGATACGCAGTATTTT.

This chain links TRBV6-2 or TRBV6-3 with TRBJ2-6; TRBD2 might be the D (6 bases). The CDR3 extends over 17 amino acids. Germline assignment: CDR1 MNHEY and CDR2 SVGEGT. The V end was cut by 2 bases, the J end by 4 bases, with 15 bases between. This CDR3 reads CASSYPRAGSGANVLTF. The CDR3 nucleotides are TGTGCCAGCAGTTACCCCCGGGCGGGGTCCGGGGCCAACGTCCTGACTTTC.

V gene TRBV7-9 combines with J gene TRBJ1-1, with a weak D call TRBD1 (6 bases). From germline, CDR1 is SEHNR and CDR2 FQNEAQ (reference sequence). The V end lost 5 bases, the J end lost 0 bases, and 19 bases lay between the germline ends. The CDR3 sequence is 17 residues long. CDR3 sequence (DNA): TGTGCCAGCAGCCCATTTAGGGGGGGCCTCATGAACACTGAAGCTTTCTTT. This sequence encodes CASSPFRGGLMNTEAFF. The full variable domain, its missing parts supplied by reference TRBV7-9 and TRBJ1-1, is DTGVSQNPRHKITKRGQNVTFRCDPISEHNRLYWYRQTLGQGPEFLTYFQNEAQLEKSRLLSDRFSAERPKGSFSTLEIQRTEQGDSAMYLCASSPFRGGLMNTEAFFGQGTRLTVV.

CDR3 residues: CATSFSSGGDEQFF. CDR3 nucleotide sequence: TGTGCCACCAGTTTTAGTAGCGGGGGTGATGAGCAGTTCTTC. This rearrangement joins TRBV24-1 to TRBJ2-1, with TRBD2 identical over 9 bases. This CDR3 region has 14 residues. Germline CDR1 KGHDR, CDR2 SFDVKD. With 6 bases clipped from V and 8 bases from J, the junction kept 7 bases outside the gene matches.

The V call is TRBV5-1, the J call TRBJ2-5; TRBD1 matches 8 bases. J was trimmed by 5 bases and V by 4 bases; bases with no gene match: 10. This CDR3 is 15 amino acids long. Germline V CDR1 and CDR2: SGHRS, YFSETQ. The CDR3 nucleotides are TGCGCCAGCAGCCCGCGGACAGGGTCTCATGAGACCCAGTACTTC. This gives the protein CASSPRTGSHETQYF.

The CDR3 reads CASSLGTGVPGANVLTF. The CDR3 DNA follows: TGTGCCAGCAGCTTAGGGACAGGGGTTCCTGGGGCCAACGTCCTGACTTTC. V usage is TRBV7-9 and J usage is TRBJ2-6; 9 nucleotides agree with TRBD1. The CDR3 extends over 17 amino acids. CDR1 and CDR2 (germline): SEHNR, FQNEAQ (reference sequence). With V trimmed by 1 base and J by 2 bases, 3 bases remained unmatched. Looking up the rest from reference TRBV7-9 and TRBJ2-6 gives the full variable domain: DTGVSQNPRHKITKRGQNVTFRCDPISEHNRLYWYRQTLGQGPEFLTYFQNEAQLEKSRLLSDRFSAERPKGSFSTLEIQRTEQGDSAMYLCASSLGTGVPGANVLTFGAGSRLTVL.

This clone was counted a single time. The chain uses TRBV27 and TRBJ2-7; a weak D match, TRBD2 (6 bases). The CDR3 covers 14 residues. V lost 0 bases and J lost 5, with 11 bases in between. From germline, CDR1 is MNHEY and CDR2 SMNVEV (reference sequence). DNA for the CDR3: TGTGCCAGCAGTTTATCGATTCGGAGGGACGAGCAGTACTTC. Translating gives CASSLSIRRDEQYF.

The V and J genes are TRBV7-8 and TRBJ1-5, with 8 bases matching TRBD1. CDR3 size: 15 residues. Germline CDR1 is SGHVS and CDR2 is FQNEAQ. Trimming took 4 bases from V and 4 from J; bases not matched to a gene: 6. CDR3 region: CASSYRGGTNQPQHF. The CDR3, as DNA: TGTGCCAGCAGCTACAGGGGGGGGACTAATCAGCCCCAGCATTTT.